These T cell receptor beta chains were read from a single sample in a study of cytomegalovirus exposure and HLA in healthy donors. Clones were sequenced by immunoSEQ multiplex PCR, and TCRdb holds only the in-frame ones, with some missing. The sample has approximately 110,000 clones, 77% seen once. Sample: PBMCs. The receptors shown here come from a middle-aged woman in good health and CMV-seropositive. Each CDR3 is given with its conserved first and last residue. A D gene is named only where the DNA matches it firmly. Not every row has a clone size; where given, it reads once, few, many or a size class.

D,J,size,V,CDR3,DNA
.,TRBJ1-4,.,TRBV30,CAWSRGTGNEKLFF,TGTGCCTGGAGTCGAGGAACAGGGAATGAAAAACTGTTTTTT
TRBD1,TRBJ1-4,.,TRBV29-1,CSVGQGSSNEKLFF,TGCAGCGTGGGACAGGGATCGTCTAATGAAAAACTGTTTTTT
.,TRBJ1-1,few,TRBV18,CASSPAGTEAFF,TGTGCCAGCTCACCGGCGGGGACTGAAGCTTTCTTT
TRBD1,TRBJ2-7,.,TRBV27,CASCSTGNNEQYF,TGTGCCAGCTGCTCGACAGGGAACAACGAGCAGTACTTC
.,TRBJ2-7,once,TRBV21-1,CASSKDHRAIHEQYF,TGTGCCAGCAGCAAAGATCACAGAGCTATTCACGAGCAGTACTTC
TRBD2,TRBJ2-3,.,TRBV7-3,CASSIRAGGGTDTQYF,TGTGCCAGCAGCATTCGAGCGGGAGGGGGAACAGATACGCAGTATTTT
.,TRBJ2-7,.,TRBV19,CASSTNRDTSYEQYF,TGTGCCAGTAGTACCAACCGGGACACATCCTACGAGCAGTACTTC
TRBD2,TRBJ2-5,few,TRBV4-2,CASSHNDGRAGETQYF,TGTGCCAGCAGCCATAATGACGGGAGGGCGGGTGAGACCCAGTACTTC
TRBD2,TRBJ2-1,many,TRBV5-4,CASSHLAGVYNEQFF,TGTGCCAGCAGCCACCTAGCGGGAGTCTACAATGAGCAGTTCTTC
.,TRBJ1-1,.,TRBV19,CASSIGTGNTEAFF,TGTGCCAGTAGTATAGGTACAGGGAACACTGAAGCTTTCTTT
TRBD2,TRBJ2-1,.,TRBV2,CASSDQLAGVREQFF,TGTGCCAGCAGTGATCAACTAGCGGGAGTCCGGGAGCAGTTCTTC
.,TRBJ1-1,once,TRBV27,CASKFKGYTEAFF,TGTGCCAGCAAATTCAAGGGGTACACTGAAGCTTTCTTT
TRBD1,TRBJ1-3,once,TRBV18,CASSPRDSSGNTIYF,TGTGCCAGCTCACCGCGGGACAGCTCTGGAAACACCATATATTTT
.,TRBJ2-3,.,TRBV6-1,CASRADYPEADTQYF,TGTGCCAGCAGGGCGGACTATCCCGAGGCAGATACGCAGTATTTT
TRBD2,TRBJ2-2,.,TRBV10-3,CAISELGASGANTGELFF,TGTGCCATCAGTGAACTTGGAGCTAGCGGGGCAAACACCGGGGAGCTGTTTTTT
TRBD1,TRBJ1-2,few,TRBV19,CASSPRGGGGANNYGYTF,TGTGCCAGTAGCCCCCGGGGTGGAGGGGGCGCAAATAACTATGGCTACACCTTC
.,TRBJ2-7,.,TRBV11-2,CASSLVSVNYEQYF,TGTGCCAGCAGCTTAGTTTCAGTAAACTACGAGCAGTACTTC
TRBD1,TRBJ2-3,.,TRBV9,CASSPGQGRIDTQYF,TGTGCCAGCAGCCCTGGACAGGGTCGAATAGATACGCAGTATTTT
TRBD1,TRBJ2-7,.,TRBV30,CAWSTGDSYEQYF,TGTGCCTGGTCGACAGGGGACTCCTACGAGCAGTACTTC
TRBD2,TRBJ2-3,.,TRBV28,CASSLWTSGSTDTQYF,TGTGCCAGCAGTTTATGGACTAGCGGGAGCACAGATACGCAGTATTTT
TRBD2,TRBJ2-5,once,TRBV30,CAWGTGREGRRETQYF,TGTGCCTGGGGGACGGGGAGGGAGGGCCGTAGAGAGACCCAGTACTTC
.,TRBJ2-5,.,TRBV29-1,CSVEEGGARETQYF,TGCAGCGTTGAAGAGGGAGGAGCAAGAGAGACCCAGTACTTC
TRBD1,TRBJ2-2,once,TRBV5-1,CASSWGTGGTGELFF,TGCGCCAGCAGCTGGGGGACAGGGGGGACCGGGGAGCTGTTTTTT
TRBD2,TRBJ2-5,.,TRBV4-1,CASSQDYERDRGETQYF,TGCGCCAGCAGCCAAGATTATGAGCGGGACCGCGGGGAGACCCAGTACTTC
TRBD2,TRBJ2-1,.,TRBV19,CASSGLADLNEQFF,TGTGCCAGTAGCGGACTAGCGGATTTAAATGAGCAGTTCTTC
TRBD1,TRBJ1-5,few,TRBV28,CASSPRQGAGQPQHF,TGTGCCAGCAGTCCTCGACAGGGGGCGGGTCAGCCCCAGCATTTT
TRBD2,TRBJ2-7,.,TRBV5-1,CASSVGGPGEQYF,TGCGCCAGCAGTGTGGGAGGGCCGGGGGAGCAGTACTTC
TRBD1,TRBJ1-5,.,TRBV29-1,CSALSGGSGQPQHF,TGCAGCGCTCTATCAGGGGGCAGCGGTCAGCCCCAGCATTTT